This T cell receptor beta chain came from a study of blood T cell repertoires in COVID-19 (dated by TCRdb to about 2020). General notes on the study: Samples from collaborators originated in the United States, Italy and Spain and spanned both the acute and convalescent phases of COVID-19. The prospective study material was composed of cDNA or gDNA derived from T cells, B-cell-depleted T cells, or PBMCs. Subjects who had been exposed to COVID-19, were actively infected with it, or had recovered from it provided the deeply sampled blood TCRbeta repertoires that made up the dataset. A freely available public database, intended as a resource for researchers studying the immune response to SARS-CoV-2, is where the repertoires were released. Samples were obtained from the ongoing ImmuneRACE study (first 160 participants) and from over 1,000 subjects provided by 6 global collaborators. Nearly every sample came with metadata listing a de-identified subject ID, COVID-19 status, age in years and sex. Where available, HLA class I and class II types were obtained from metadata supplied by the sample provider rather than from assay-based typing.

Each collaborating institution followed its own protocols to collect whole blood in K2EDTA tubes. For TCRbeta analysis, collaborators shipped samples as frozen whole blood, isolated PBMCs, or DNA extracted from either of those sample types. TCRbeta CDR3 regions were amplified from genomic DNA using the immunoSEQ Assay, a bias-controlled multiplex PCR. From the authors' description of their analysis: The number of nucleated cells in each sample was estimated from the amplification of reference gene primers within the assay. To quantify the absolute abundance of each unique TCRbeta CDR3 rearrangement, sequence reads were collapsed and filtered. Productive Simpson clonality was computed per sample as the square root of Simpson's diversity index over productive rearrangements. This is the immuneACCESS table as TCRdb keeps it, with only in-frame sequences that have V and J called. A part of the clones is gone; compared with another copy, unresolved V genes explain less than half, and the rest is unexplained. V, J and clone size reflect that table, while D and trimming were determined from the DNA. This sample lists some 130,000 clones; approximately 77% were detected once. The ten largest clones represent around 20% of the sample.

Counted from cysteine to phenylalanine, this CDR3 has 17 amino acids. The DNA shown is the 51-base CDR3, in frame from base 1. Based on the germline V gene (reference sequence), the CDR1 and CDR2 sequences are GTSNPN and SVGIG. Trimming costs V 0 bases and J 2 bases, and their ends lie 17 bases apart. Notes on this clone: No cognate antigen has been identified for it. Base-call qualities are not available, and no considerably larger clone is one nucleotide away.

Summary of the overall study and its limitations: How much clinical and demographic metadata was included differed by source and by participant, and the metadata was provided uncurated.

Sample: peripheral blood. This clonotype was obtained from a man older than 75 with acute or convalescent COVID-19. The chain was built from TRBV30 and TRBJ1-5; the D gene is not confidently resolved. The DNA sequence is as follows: TGTGCCTGGAGTGTACTCGGGAACCCTTTCGGCAATCAGCCCCAGCATTTT. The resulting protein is CAWSVLGNPFGNQPQHF. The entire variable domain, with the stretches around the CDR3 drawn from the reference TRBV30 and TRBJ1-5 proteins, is SQTIHQWPATLVQPVGSPLSLECTVEGTSNPNLYWYRQAAGRGLQLLFYSVGIGQISSEVPQNLSASRPQDRQFILSSKKLLLSDSGFYLCAWSVLGNPFGNQPQHFGDGTRLSIL.